The clone carrying this T cell receptor beta chain was counted at least ten times. The data stem from a study of tumor-infiltrating lymphocytes in oesophageal squamous cell carcinoma. MiXCR, applied by TCRdb to the PCR reads, yields one record per CDR3 protein. This sample has roughly 20,000 distinct CDR3 sequences, with 36% found just once. The CDR3 extends over 14 amino acids. The germline V gene encodes CDR1 MNHEY and CDR2 SVGEGT. V shed 6 bases and J shed 2 bases, with 14 bases lying between them. The sequenced sample was esophageal tumor tissue. The chain joins TRBV6-2 or TRBV6-3 to TRBJ2-7; D possibly corresponds to TRBD1 (6 bases). The sequence was obtained from a male donor with esophageal squamous cell carcinoma. The CDR3 nucleotides are TGTGCCAGCAGGAGGCCAGGGGCAACCTACGAGCAGTACTTC. Amino acids: CASRRPGATYEQYF.